Shown below are 10 T cell receptor beta chains from a single sample sequenced in a study of control samples from healthy donors and cancer patients. Some clones are missing from TCRdb's copy, which holds only in-frame ones; the method was immunoSEQ multiplex PCR. The sample carries fewer than 60,000 clones, approximately 83% recorded once. Sequences were obtained from PBMCs. Receptors were obtained from a woman between 50 and 59 years old with lung cancer.

V usage is TRBV25-1 and J usage is TRBJ1-4; D remains ambiguous. This CDR3 region has 11 residues. The ends were cut back, 9 bases at V and 8 bases at J, with 10 bases in the middle. CDR1 is MGHDK and CDR2 is SYGVNS in the germline V gene. The DNA for the CDR3 is TGTGCCAGTTCGGACGACGAAAAACTGTTTTTT. Translating gives CASSDDEKLFF.

This chain uses TRBV12-5 with TRBJ2-1, with D tentatively TRBD1 (5 bases). Germline lookup yields CDR1 LGHNT and CDR2 FRNRAP. V lost 4 bases to trimming and J lost 9 bases, with 10 bases between them. The CDR3 has 12 amino acids. The CDR3 region is CASGSQVGEQFF. As DNA, the CDR3 is TGTGCTAGTGGTTCACAGGTCGGTGAGCAGTTCTTC. The whole variable domain, filled in from reference TRBV12-5 and TRBJ2-1, reads DARVTQTPRHKVTEMGQEVTMRCQPILGHNTVFWYRQTMMQGLELLAYFRNRAPLDDSGMPKDRFSAEMPDATLATLKIQPSEPRDSAVYFCASGSQVGEQFFGPGTRLTVL.

The chain is built from TRBV28 and TRBJ2-1; D is unclear. The CDR3 is 11 residues long. Trimming left V 4 bases short and J 10 bases short, with 8 bases between. Germline V gene lookup returns CDR1 MDHEN and CDR2 SYDVKM. Here the CDR3 reads CASSYLEEQFF. The CDR3 region has the DNA TGTGCCAGCAGTTACCTAGAAGAGCAGTTCTTC.

The chain uses TRBV4-1 and TRBJ1-1; D remains ambiguous. V was cut by 0 bases and J by 5 bases, with 13 bases left in between. This CDR3 region has 15 residues. Germline V gene lookup returns CDR1 MGHRA and CDR2 YSYEKL. The DNA of the CDR3 is TGCGCCAGCAGCCAAGACTCCCCTCCTGGGACTGAAGCTTTCTTT. Translation gives CASSQDSPPGTEAFF.

The gene calls are TRBV5-1 and TRBJ2-1, with unresolved D. The ends were cut back, 0 bases at V and 8 bases at J, with 9 bases in the middle. Germline V lookup: CDR1 SGHRS, CDR2 YFSETQ. The CDR3 is 13 amino acids. The CDR3 sequence: CASSLAEFYEQFF. The CDR3, as DNA: TGCGCCAGCAGCTTGGCCGAGTTTTATGAGCAGTTCTTC.

The chain has TRBV7-2 and TRBJ1-1; no clear D. This CDR3 contains 14 residues. CDR1 and CDR2 (germline): SGHTA, FQGNSA. Trimming cost V 4 bases and J 0 bases, with 9 bases left between them. The CDR3 loop reads CASSSSHMNTEAFF. CDR3 nucleotide sequence: TGTGCCAGCAGCTCGAGTCACATGAACACTGAAGCTTTCTTT.

J is TRBJ1-2 and V is TRBV5-4, with unresolved D. Per germline, CDR1 SGHNT and CDR2 YYREEE (reference sequence). CDR3 size: 13 residues. The ends were cut back, 4 bases at V and 7 bases at J, with 14 bases in the middle. The CDR3 loop is CASSRVGIGGYTF. DNA for the CDR3: TGTGCCAGCAGCCGCGTAGGGATAGGTGGCTACACCTTC.

The V gene is TRBV7-9, the J gene TRBJ1-5; the D gene is possibly TRBD1 (5 bases). The CDR3 sequence is 14 residues long. Germline lookup yields CDR1 SEHNR and CDR2 FQNEAQ (reference sequence). Trimming pared 7 bases from V and 2 bases from J, leaving 12 bases between. CDR3 in DNA: TGTGCCAGCACCCCGGGGGGGGGCAATCAGCCCCAGCATTTT. Its protein product is CASTPGGGNQPQHF.

The rearrangement links TRBV18 to TRBJ2-6, with D tentatively TRBD1 (6 bases). Germline assignment: CDR1 KGHSH and CDR2 LQKENI. Between the trimmed V and J ends, which lost 4 bases and 0 bases, there was a span of 16 bases. The CDR3 extends over 18 amino acids. CDR3 in DNA: TGTGCCAGCTCACAACTGACAGGAAGGAGCTCTGGGGCCAACGTCCTGACTTTC. It codes for CASSQLTGRSSGANVLTF.

This clone has only one observation. V gene TRBV7-2 combines with J gene TRBJ1-5; D is unclear. V was clipped by 1 base and J by 3 bases, with 4 bases between them. The CDR3 contains 13 residues. Looked up from germline, CDR1 is SGHTA and CDR2 is FQGNSA. Here the CDR3 reads CASSLVANQPQHF. The CDR3 bases are TGTGCCAGCAGCTTAGTTGCCAATCAGCCCCAGCATTTT.